This T cell receptor (beta chain) emerged from a study of T-cell memory formation after mild COVID-19. Study-wide context: TCR clustering was largely donor specific. Study conclusions and caveats: The study found balanced CD4/CD8 in clones contracting day 15 to 85 and a CD4+ lean in later expanders.

TCRdb fed the 5' RACE reads into MiXCR, producing one record per CDR3 protein. The table includes around 100,000 distinct CDR3 sequences, around 10% detected once. Trimming stripped 5 bases from V and 4 bases from J, with 12 bases between. In germline, CDR1 is SGHTA, CDR2 FQGNSA. The CDR3 contains 14 residues. To note about this clonotype: As yet, its antigen is unknown.

The genes are TRBV7-2 and TRBJ1-5; TRBD1 might be the D (6 bases). The receptor's source is a man between 18 and 35 years old who had mild COVID-19 (a few samples of this study predate the infection). Cell type and time point are not known. Sequencing used PBMCs or a T cell subset sorted from them (not recorded which). The CDR3 sequence is CASSADSGNQPQHF. The DNA of the CDR3 is TGTGCCAGCAGCGCGGACAGCGGTAATCAGCCCCAGCATTTT. Looking up the rest from reference TRBV7-2 and TRBJ1-5 gives the full variable domain: GAGVSQSPSNKVTEKGKDVELRCDPISGHTALYWYRQSLGQGLEFLIYFQGNSAPDKSGLPSDRFSAERTGGSVSTLTIQRTQQEDSAVYLCASSADSGNQPQHFGDGTRLSIL.